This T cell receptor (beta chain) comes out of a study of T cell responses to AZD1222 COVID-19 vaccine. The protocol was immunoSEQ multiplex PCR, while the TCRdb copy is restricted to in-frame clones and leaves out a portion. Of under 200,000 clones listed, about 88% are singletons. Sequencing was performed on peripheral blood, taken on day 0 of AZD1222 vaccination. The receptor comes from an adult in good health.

The CDR3, as DNA: TGTGCCAGCAGCTTAAGTTGGGGGGACTCTGGAAACACCATATATTTT. Translated, it gives CASSLSWGDSGNTIYF. The rearrangement joins TRBV7-2 to TRBJ1-3; possibly TRBD1 for D (5 bases). The CDR3 spans 16 residues. Germline CDR1 SGHTA, CDR2 FQGNSA. V was trimmed by 2 bases and J by 0 bases, leaving 11 bases between them.